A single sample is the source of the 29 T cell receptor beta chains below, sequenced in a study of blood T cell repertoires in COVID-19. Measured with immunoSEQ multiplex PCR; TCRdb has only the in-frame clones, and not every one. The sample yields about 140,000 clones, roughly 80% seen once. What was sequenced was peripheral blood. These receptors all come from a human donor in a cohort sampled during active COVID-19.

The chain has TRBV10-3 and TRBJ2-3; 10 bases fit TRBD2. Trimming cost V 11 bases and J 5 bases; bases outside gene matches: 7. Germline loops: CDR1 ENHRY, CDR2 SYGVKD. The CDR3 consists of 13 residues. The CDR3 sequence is CAGSGGLGDTQYF. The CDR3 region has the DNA TGTGCCGGTAGCGGGGGGCTCGGAGATACGCAGTATTTT.

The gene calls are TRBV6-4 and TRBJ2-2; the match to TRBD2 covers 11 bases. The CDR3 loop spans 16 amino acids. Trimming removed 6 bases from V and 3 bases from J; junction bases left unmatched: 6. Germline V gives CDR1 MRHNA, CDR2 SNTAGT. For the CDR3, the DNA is TGTGCCAGCAGCATACTAGCGGGGGTTGACACCGGGGAGCTGTTTTTT. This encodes CASSILAGVDTGELFF.

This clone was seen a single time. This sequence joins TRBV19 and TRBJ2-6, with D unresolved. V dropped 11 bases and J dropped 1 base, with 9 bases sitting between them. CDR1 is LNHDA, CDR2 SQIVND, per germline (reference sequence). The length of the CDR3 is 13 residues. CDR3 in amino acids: CAGSESGANVLTF. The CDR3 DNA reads TGTGCCGGGTCGGAGTCTGGGGCCAACGTCCTGACTTTC.

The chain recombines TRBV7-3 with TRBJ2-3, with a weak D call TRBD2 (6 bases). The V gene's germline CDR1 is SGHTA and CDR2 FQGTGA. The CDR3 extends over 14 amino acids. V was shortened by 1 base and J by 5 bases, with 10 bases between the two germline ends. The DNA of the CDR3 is TGTGCCAGCAGCTTAAGGGACTCAAAAGATACGCAGTATTTT. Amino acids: CASSLRDSKDTQYF. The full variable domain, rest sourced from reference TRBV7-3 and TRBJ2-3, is GAGVSQTPSNKVTEKGKYVELRCDPISGHTALYWYRQSLGQGPEFLIYFQGTGAADDSGLPNDRFFAVRPEGSVSTLKIQRTERGDSAVYLCASSLRDSKDTQYFGPGTRLTVL.

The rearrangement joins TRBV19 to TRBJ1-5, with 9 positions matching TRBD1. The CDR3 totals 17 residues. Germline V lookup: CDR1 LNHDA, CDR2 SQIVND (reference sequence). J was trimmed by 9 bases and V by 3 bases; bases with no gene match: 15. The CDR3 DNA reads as TGTGCCAGTAGTATTGGTTTTGGGGGACAGGGAAAACCGCCCCAGCATTTT. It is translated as CASSIGFGGQGKPPQHF.

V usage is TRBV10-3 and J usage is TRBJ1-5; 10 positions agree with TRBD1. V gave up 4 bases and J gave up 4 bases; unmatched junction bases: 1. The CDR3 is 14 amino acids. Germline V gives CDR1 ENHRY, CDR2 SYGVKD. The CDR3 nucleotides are TGTGCCATCAGTGGGACAGGGGGGAATCAGCCCCAGCATTTT. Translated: CAISGTGGNQPQHF.

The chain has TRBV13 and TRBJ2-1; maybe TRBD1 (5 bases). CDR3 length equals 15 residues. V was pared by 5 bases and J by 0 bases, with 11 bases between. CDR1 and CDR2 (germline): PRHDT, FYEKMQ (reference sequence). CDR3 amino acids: CASSPDTSSYNEQFF. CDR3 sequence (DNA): TGTGCCAGCAGCCCGGACACGAGCTCCTACAATGAGCAGTTCTTC.

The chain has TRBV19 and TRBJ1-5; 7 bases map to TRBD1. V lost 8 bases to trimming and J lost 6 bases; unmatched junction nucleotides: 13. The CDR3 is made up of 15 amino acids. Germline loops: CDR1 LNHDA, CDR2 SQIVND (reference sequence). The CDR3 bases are TGTGCCAGTCTAAGGGGGCAGGGGGAAGGTCAGCCCCAGCATTTT. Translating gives CASLRGQGEGQPQHF.

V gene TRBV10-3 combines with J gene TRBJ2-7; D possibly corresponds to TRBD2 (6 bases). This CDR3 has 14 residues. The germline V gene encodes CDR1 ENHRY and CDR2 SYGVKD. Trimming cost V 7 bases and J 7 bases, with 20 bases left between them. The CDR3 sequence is CAIIGGTCCREQYV. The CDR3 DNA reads TGTGCCATCATCGGGGGAACTTGCTGTCGGGAGCAGTACGTC.

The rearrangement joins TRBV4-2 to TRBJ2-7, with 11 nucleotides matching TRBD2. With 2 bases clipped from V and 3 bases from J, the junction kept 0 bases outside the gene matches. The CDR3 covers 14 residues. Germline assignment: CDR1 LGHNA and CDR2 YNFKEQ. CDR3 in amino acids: CASSQTSGGYEQYF. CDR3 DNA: TGTGCCAGCAGCCAAACTAGCGGGGGCTACGAGCAGTACTTC.

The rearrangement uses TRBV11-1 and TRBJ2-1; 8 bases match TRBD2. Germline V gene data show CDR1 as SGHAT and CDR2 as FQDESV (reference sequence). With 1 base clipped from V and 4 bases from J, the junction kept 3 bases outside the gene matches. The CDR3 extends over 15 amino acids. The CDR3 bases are TGTGCCAGCAGCTTAGGTCGCGGGGGGTACAATGAGCAGTTCTTC. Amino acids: CASSLGRGGYNEQFF. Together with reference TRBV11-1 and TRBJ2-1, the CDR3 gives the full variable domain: EAEVAQSPRYKITEKSQAVAFWCDPISGHATLYWYRQILGQGPELLVQFQDESVVDDSQLPKDRFSAERLKGVDSTLKIQPAELGDSAMYLCASSLGRGGYNEQFFGPGTRLTVL.

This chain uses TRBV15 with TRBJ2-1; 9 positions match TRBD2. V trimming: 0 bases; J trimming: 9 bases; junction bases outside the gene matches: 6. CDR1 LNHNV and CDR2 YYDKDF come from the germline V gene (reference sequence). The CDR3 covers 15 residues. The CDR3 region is CATSRDGGGAGEQFF. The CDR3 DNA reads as TGTGCCACCAGCAGAGATGGCGGGGGGGCCGGTGAGCAGTTCTTC.

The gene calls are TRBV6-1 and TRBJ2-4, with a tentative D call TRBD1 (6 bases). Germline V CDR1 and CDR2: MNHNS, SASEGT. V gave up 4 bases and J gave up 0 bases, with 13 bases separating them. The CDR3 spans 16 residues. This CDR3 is CASSVDRGQAKNIQYF. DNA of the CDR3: TGTGCCAGCAGTGTTGATAGGGGACAAGCCAAAAACATTCAGTACTTC.

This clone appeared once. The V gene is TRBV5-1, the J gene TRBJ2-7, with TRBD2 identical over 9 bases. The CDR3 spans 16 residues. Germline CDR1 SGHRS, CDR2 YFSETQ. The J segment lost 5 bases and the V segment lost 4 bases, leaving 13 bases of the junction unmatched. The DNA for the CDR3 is TGCGCCAGCAGCACACATATAGCGGGGGCCCGGGACGAGCAGTACTTC. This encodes CASSTHIAGARDEQYF. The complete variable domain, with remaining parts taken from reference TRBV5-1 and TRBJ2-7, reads KAGVTQTPRYLIKTRGQQVTLSCSPISGHRSVSWYQQTPGQGLQFLFEYFSETQRNKGNFPGRFSGRQFSNSRSEMNVSTLELGDSALYLCASSTHIAGARDEQYFGPGTRLTVT.

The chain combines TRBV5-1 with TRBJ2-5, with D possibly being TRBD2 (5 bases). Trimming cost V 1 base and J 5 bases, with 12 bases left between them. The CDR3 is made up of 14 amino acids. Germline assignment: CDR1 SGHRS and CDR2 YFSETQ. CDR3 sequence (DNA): TGCGCCAGCAGCTTGTCGGGGATCGGGGAGACCCAGTACTTC. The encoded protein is CASSLSGIGETQYF.

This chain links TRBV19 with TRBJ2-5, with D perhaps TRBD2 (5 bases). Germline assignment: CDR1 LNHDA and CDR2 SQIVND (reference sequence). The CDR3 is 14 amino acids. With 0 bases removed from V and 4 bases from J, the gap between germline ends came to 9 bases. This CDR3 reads CASSIDRGGETQYF. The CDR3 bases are TGTGCCAGTAGTATAGATCGGGGTGGAGAGACCCAGTACTTC.

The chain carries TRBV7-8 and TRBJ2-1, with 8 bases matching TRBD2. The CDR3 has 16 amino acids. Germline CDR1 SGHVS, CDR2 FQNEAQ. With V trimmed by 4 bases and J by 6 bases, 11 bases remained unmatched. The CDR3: CASSSSGTRVGNEQFF. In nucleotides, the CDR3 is TGTGCCAGCAGCTCGTCCGGGACTAGAGTGGGCAATGAGCAGTTCTTC.

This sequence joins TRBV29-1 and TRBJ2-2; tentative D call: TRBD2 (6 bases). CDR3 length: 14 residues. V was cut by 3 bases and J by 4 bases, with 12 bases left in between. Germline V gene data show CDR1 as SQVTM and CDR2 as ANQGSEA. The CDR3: CSVERDGRTGELFF. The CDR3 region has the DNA TGCAGCGTTGAGCGGGACGGACGCACCGGGGAGCTGTTTTTT.

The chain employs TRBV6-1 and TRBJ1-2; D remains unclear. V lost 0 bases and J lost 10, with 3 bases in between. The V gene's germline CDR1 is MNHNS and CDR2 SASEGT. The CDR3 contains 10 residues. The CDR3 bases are TGTGCCAGCAGTGAAGCGGCCTACACCTTC. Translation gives CASSEAAYTF.

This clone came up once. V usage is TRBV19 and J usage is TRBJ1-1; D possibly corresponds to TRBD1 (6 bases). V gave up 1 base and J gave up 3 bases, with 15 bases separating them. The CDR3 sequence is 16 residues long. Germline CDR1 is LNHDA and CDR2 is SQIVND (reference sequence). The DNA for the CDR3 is TGTGCCAGTAGTATAGCAGGGGCAGTCTGGGACACTGAAGCTTTCTTT. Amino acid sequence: CASSIAGAVWDTEAFF. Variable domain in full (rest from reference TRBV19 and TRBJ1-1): DGGITQSPKYLFRKEGQNVTLSCEQNLNHDAMYWYRQDPGQGLRLIYYSQIVNDFQKGDIAEGYSVSREKKESFPLTVTSAQKNPTAFYLCASSIAGAVWDTEAFFGQGTRLTVV.

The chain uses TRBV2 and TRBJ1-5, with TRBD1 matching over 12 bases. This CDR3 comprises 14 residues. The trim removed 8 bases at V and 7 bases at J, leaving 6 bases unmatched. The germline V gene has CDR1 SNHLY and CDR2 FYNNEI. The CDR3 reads CASGGQGALQPQHF. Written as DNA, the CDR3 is TGTGCCAGCGGGGGACAGGGGGCTTTGCAGCCCCAGCATTTT.

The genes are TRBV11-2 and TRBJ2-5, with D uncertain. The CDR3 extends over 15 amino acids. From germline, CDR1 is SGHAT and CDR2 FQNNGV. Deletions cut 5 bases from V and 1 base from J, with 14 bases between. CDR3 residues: CASSPGRGFQETQYF. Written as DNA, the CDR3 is TGTGCCAGCAGCCCCGGAAGAGGATTCCAAGAGACCCAGTACTTC.

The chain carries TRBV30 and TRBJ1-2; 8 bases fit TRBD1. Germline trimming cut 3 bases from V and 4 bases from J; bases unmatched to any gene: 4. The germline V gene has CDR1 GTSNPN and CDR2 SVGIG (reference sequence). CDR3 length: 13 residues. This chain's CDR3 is CAWRTGAGYGYTF. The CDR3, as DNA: TGTGCCTGGAGGACAGGGGCAGGCTATGGCTACACCTTC.

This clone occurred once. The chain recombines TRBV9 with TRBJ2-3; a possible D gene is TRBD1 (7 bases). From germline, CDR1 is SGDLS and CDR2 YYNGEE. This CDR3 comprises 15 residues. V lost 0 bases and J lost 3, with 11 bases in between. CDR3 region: CASSVVSGGTDTQYF. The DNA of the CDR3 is TGTGCCAGCAGCGTAGTGTCAGGGGGGACAGATACGCAGTATTTT.

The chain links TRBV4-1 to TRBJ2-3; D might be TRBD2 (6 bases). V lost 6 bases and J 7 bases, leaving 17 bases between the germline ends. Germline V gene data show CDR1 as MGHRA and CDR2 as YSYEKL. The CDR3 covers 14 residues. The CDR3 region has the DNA TGCGCCAGCAGGAGGGACTTCCAGACAAATACGCAGTATTTT. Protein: CASRRDFQTNTQYF.

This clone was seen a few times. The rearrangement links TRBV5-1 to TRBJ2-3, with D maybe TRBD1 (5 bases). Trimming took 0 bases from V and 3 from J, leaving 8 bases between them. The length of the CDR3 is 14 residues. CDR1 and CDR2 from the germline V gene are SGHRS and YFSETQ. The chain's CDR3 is CASSLVSGTDTQYF. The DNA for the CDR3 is TGCGCCAGCAGCTTGGTGTCAGGGACAGATACGCAGTATTTT.

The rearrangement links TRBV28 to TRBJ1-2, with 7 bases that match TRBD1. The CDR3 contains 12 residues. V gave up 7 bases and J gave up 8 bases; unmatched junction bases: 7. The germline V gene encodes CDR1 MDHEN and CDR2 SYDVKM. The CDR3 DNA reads TGTGCCAGCACCGTGGACAGGACAGGCTACACCTTC. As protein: CASTVDRTGYTF.

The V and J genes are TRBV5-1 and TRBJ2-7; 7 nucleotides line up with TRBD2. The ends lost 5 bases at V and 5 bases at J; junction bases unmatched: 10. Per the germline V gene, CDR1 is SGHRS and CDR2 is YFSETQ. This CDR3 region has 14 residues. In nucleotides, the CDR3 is TGCGCCAGCAGGGGGGGGTTAGCATCTGACGAGCAGTACTTC. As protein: CASRGGLASDEQYF.

Written as DNA, the CDR3 is TGTGCCAGCAGCCCCCACCCCCGCTATACGGGAAACACCATATATTTT. Residues: CASSPHPRYTGNTIYF. The genes are TRBV7-9 and TRBJ1-3; D gene ambiguous. The CDR3 spans 16 residues. Germline V gives CDR1 SEHNR, CDR2 FQNEAQ (reference sequence). V was shortened by 5 bases and J by 4 bases, with 18 bases between the two germline ends.